The 5 T cell receptor beta chains listed next were all sequenced from one sample in a study of liver allograft versus peripheral blood T cells. Study in general: Comparing T cell receptor repertoires in transplanted livers with those in recipients' peripheral blood was part of the design.

A single record per CDR3 protein comes from TCRdb applying MiXCR to the reads. The table shows roughly 10,000 distinct CDR3 sequences, with around 18% occurring only once. Receptor source: a human patient who had a liver transplant. Some of the T cells might come from the graft donor.

The chain uses TRBV16 and TRBJ1-2; TRBD1 agrees at 8 bases. There are 15 residues in the CDR3. Unmatched junction bases numbered 5, after V lost 1 base and J lost 4 bases. The V gene's germline CDR1 is KGHSY and CDR2 FQNENV. The CDR3 sequence: CASSQWGTGAYGYTF. CDR3 nucleotide sequence: TGTGCCAGCAGCCAATGGGGGACAGGAGCCTATGGCTACACCTTC.

This sequence joins TRBV20-1 and TRBJ1-6; 9 nucleotides match TRBD1. Germline V lookup: CDR1 DFQATT, CDR2 SNEGSKA (reference sequence). J was trimmed by 7 bases and V by 2 bases; bases with no gene match: 12. The length of the CDR3 is 17 residues. The CDR3 protein is CSARRGRGTGMNSPLHF. The CDR3 DNA follows: TGCAGTGCTAGAAGGGGGAGGGGGACAGGGATGAATTCACCCCTCCACTTT.

The chain uses TRBV6-1 and TRBJ1-2, with 10 bases aligning to TRBD1. The CDR3 consists of 12 residues. J was trimmed by 7 bases and V by 6 bases; bases with no gene match: 2. From germline, CDR1 is MNHNS and CDR2 SASEGT. The CDR3 protein is CASRRDRGGYTF. In DNA form, the CDR3 reads TGTGCCAGCAGGCGGGACAGGGGTGGCTACACCTTC.

This clonotype has ten or more counts. The CDR3 spells CSVEEGTGQPQHF. DNA for the CDR3: TGCAGCGTTGAGGAGGGAACCGGTCAGCCCCAGCATTTT. The rearrangement uses TRBV29-1 and TRBJ1-5; no reliable D call. The length of the CDR3 is 13 residues. Trimming shortened V by 3 bases and J by 6 bases, and 12 bases separated the two germline ends. Germline assignment: CDR1 SQVTM and CDR2 ANQGSEA.

The chain recombines TRBV30 with TRBJ1-2; D is perhaps TRBD1 (6 bases). Looked up from germline, CDR1 is GTSNPN and CDR2 is SVGIG (reference sequence). V was shortened by 5 bases and J by 14 bases, with 18 bases between the two germline ends. The CDR3 runs 11 residues. This chain's CDR3 is CAWGRAGEGTF. CDR3 coding DNA: TGTGCCTGGGGCCGGGCAGGGGAGGGAACCTTC.